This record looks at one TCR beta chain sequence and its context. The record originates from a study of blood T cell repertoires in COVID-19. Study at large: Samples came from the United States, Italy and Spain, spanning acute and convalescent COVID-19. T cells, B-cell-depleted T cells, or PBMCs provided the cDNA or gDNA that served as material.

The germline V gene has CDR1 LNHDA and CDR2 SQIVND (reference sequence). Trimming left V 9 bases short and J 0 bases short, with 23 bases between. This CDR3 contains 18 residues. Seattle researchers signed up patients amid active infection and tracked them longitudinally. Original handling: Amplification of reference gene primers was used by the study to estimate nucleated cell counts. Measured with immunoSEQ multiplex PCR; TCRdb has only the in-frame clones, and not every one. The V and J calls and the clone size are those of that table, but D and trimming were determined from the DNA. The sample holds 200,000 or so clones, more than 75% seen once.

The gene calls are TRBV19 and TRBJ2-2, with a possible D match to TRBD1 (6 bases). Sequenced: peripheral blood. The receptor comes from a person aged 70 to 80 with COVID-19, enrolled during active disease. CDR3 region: CASRIGTIRRPNTGELFF. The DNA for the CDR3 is TGTGCCAGCAGAATCGGGACAATTCGTAGGCCGAACACCGGGGAGCTGTTTTTT.